The 31 T cell receptor beta chains in this list originate from one sample, sequenced in a study of cytomegalovirus exposure and HLA in healthy donors. The PCR contained 60 Vbeta and 13 Jbeta primers. Assay: immunoSEQ multiplex PCR; the TCRdb copy retains only in-frame clones and omits some. The sample holds 150,000 to 200,000 clones, 75% to 90% seen once. Input material: PBMCs. The origin of the receptors is a girl aged 5-17 years in good health and CMV-seropositive.

The gene calls are TRBV10-1 and TRBJ2-5; 8 bases fit TRBD1. The CDR3 is 16 amino acids. The junction had 12 bases not matched to a gene; V was cut back by 5 bases and J by 4 bases. Germline V CDR1 and CDR2: WNHNN, SYGVQD (reference sequence). The CDR3 spells CASSSNRDRPVETQYF. The DNA for the CDR3 is TGCGCCAGCAGTTCAAATCGGGACAGGCCCGTAGAGACCCAGTACTTC.

V usage is TRBV30 and J usage is TRBJ1-2, with D uncertain. The germline gives CDR1 GTSNPN, CDR2 SVGIG (reference sequence). The V and J ends lost 2 bases and 4 bases respectively, with 5 bases between them. This CDR3 region has 11 residues. CDR3 DNA: TGTGCCTGGAGTTCCTCCTATGGCTACACCTTC. Protein product: CAWSSSYGYTF.

This clone was observed a handful of times. The rearrangement uses TRBV21-1 and TRBJ1-5. TRBV21-1 is described as a pseudogene. This CDR3 has 18 amino acids. CDR3 DNA sequence: TGTGCCAGCAGCAAAGCGCTTAACAGACTACATAGCAATCAGCCCCAGCATTTT. Protein sequence: CASSKALNRLHSNQPQHF.

The J gene is TRBJ1-1, the V gene TRBV7-9, with D maybe TRBD1 (6 bases). The CDR3 is 15 amino acids. V shed 5 bases and J shed 0 bases, with 13 bases lying between them. CDR1 is SEHNR and CDR2 is FQNEAQ in the germline V gene (reference sequence). Here the CDR3 DNA reads TGTGCCAGCAGCCGATCAGGGGAGCTGAACACTGAAGCTTTCTTT. Translated: CASSRSGELNTEAFF.

The rearrangement uses TRBV5-1 and TRBJ1-2; D remains ambiguous. The CDR3 is 14 residues long. Germline CDR1 and CDR2: SGHRS and YFSETQ. Trimming left V 0 bases short and J 6 bases short, with 12 bases between. The CDR3 loop reads CASSLEWAKDGYTF. CDR3 nucleotide sequence: TGCGCCAGCAGCTTGGAGTGGGCAAAGGATGGCTACACCTTC.

The chain carries TRBV15 and TRBJ2-1, with 9 positions matching TRBD1. Germline CDR1 and CDR2: LNHNV and YYDKDF (reference sequence). The length of the CDR3 is 17 residues. The J segment lost 3 bases and the V segment lost 2 bases, leaving 8 bases of the junction unmatched. CDR3 coding DNA: TGTGCCACCAGCAGACCGGTGGACAGGGGAGGCTACAATGAGCAGTTCTTC. As protein: CATSRPVDRGGYNEQFF.

The rearrangement links TRBV20-1 to TRBJ2-7; D may be TRBD2 (6 bases). CDR1 DFQATT and CDR2 SNEGSKA come from the germline V gene (reference sequence). The CDR3 is made up of 10 amino acids. The ends were cut back, 5 bases at V and 4 bases at J, with 6 bases in the middle. The CDR3 reads CSAGTYEQYF. CDR3 sequence (DNA): TGCAGTGCTGGGACTTACGAGCAGTACTTC.

The V gene is TRBV5-4, the J gene TRBJ2-3; possible D gene TRBD2, 5 bases. Germline V gives CDR1 SGHNT, CDR2 YYREEE (reference sequence). V lost 3 bases and J 3 bases, leaving 8 bases between the germline ends. The CDR3 has 13 residues. The CDR3 protein is CASSSDSTDTQYF. CDR3 bases: TGTGCCAGCAGCTCGGACTCAACAGATACGCAGTATTTT.

This chain joins TRBV29-1 and TRBJ2-1; 9 positions match TRBD2. Germline CDR1 reads SQVTM; CDR2 reads ANQGSEA. There are 12 residues in the CDR3. Trimming removed 8 bases from V and 8 bases from J; junction bases left unmatched: 7. In DNA, the CDR3 is TGCAGCCCCTCAGTAGCGGGAGATGAGCAGTTCTTC. This translates into CSPSVAGDEQFF.

The rearrangement joins TRBV5-4 to TRBJ2-5; the match to TRBD2 covers 8 bases. This CDR3 has 11 residues. J gave up 7 bases and V 7 bases, and 3 bases lay outside the gene matches. In germline, CDR1 is SGHNT, CDR2 YYREEE (reference sequence). The CDR3 sequence is CASEREGTQYF. CDR3 nucleotides: TGTGCCAGCGAACGGGAGGGGACCCAGTACTTC.

The V call is TRBV6-4, the J call TRBJ1-4; D is uncertain. Germline V gene lookup returns CDR1 MRHNA and CDR2 SNTAGT. The CDR3 has 11 residues. The V end was cut by 9 bases, the J end by 4 bases, with 6 bases between. Written as DNA, the CDR3 is TGTGCCAGGGCCCTTAATGAAAAACTGTTTTTT. Protein sequence: CARALNEKLFF.

This chain connects TRBV27 to TRBJ1-2, with 8 bases identical to TRBD1. Germline loops: CDR1 MNHEY, CDR2 SMNVEV (reference sequence). This CDR3 has 14 amino acids. The trim removed 5 bases at V and 7 bases at J, leaving 9 bases unmatched. The chain's CDR3 is CASSPVDRVSGYTF. The CDR3 DNA reads TGTGCCAGCAGTCCGGTGGACAGGGTTAGTGGCTACACCTTC.

This chain uses TRBV6-6 with TRBJ2-1, with 9 bases that match TRBD2. There are 14 residues in the CDR3. Germline V gene data show CDR1 as MNHNY and CDR2 as SVGAGI (reference sequence). V lost 0 bases, J lost 10 bases, and 4 bases stayed unmatched. CDR3 region: CASSYSFSGGEQFF. Written as DNA, the CDR3 is TGTGCCAGCAGTTACTCCTTTAGCGGGGGAGAGCAGTTCTTC.

Only one count was recorded for this clone. The chain uses TRBV6-5 and TRBJ2-1; D may be TRBD2 (6 bases). CDR1 is MNHEY and CDR2 is SVGAGI in the germline V gene. The length of the CDR3 is 15 residues. Trimming took off 9 bases at V and 3 bases at J, with 18 bases between the two ends. The CDR3 nucleotides read TGTGCCAGTCGTTCCGCCGGGACTTTCTACAATGAGCAGTTCTTC. Encoded protein: CASRSAGTFYNEQFF.

This chain joins TRBV4-1 and TRBJ2-7; 7 nucleotides match TRBD2. V dropped 1 base and J dropped 5; count of bases not matched to a gene: 8. The CDR3 has 15 amino acids. Germline V gives CDR1 MGHRA, CDR2 YSYEKL. For the CDR3, the DNA is TGCGCCAGCAGCCAAGTCTCTTCGGGAGGCCACGAGCAGTACTTC. Translation: CASSQVSSGGHEQYF.

The chain uses TRBV27 and TRBJ2-3; a possible D gene is TRBD2 (6 bases). The CDR3 is made up of 14 amino acids. Germline V gives CDR1 MNHEY, CDR2 SMNVEV (reference sequence). Trimming removed 4 bases at V and 1 base at J, with 9 bases between. CDR3 DNA sequence: TGTGCCAGCAGTTGGAGGGACGGCACAGATACGCAGTATTTT. It codes for CASSWRDGTDTQYF.

V gene TRBV21-1 combines with J gene TRBJ2-3; TRBD1, the table's D call, was not compared with the DNA. TRBV21-1 is shown as a pseudogene. There are 12 residues in the CDR3. The CDR3 spells CASSNPCRVPYF. The DNA of the CDR3 is TGTGCCAGCAGCAATCCTTGCAGGGTTCCATATTTT.

This chain joins TRBV5-6 and TRBJ2-3, with 12 bases that match TRBD2. Looked up from germline, CDR1 is SGHDT and CDR2 is YYEEEE. J lost 5 bases, V lost 3 bases, and 7 bases had no gene match. CDR3 length: 16 residues. Written as DNA, the CDR3 is TGTGCCAGCAGCTGGGGACTAGCGGGCGTACGAGATACGCAGTATTTT. Protein sequence: CASSWGLAGVRDTQYF. Filled out from reference TRBV5-6 and TRBJ2-3, the complete variable domain reads DAGVTQSPTHLIKTRGQQVTLRCSPKSGHDTVSWYQQALGQGPQFIFQYYEEEERQRGNFPDRFSGHQFPNYSSELNVNALLLGDSALYLCASSWGLAGVRDTQYFGPGTRLTVL.

The V call is TRBV11-3, the J call TRBJ2-1; D not certain. The germline V gene has CDR1 SGHNT and CDR2 YENEEA. The V and J ends lost 0 bases and 5 bases respectively, with 14 bases between them. The CDR3 length is 16 residues. CDR3 protein: CASSLDRLAPNNEQFF. The CDR3 DNA sequence: TGTGCCAGCAGCTTAGACCGACTCGCCCCCAACAATGAGCAGTTCTTC.

This rearrangement joins TRBV19 to TRBJ1-1; D call uncertain. Trimming shortened V by 5 bases and J by 1 base, and 8 bases separated the two germline ends. This CDR3 spans 13 amino acids. Germline V lookup: CDR1 LNHDA, CDR2 SQIVND (reference sequence). The chain's CDR3 is CASSPSPNTEAFF. The CDR3 DNA reads TGTGCCAGTAGTCCTTCCCCGAACACTGAAGCTTTCTTT.

CDR3 nucleotide sequence: TGTGCCAGCAGCTCAACAGGGGTGCGTCAGCCCCAGCATTTT. This sequence encodes CASSSTGVRQPQHF. The V and J genes are TRBV9 and TRBJ1-5; 7 bases line up with TRBD1. The CDR3 runs to 14 residues. The V segment lost 4 bases and the J segment 6 bases; nucleotides outside the gene matches: 7. Germline CDR1 is SGDLS and CDR2 is YYNGEE.

The chain is built from TRBV27 and TRBJ2-1, with 10 bases matching TRBD2. CDR1 is MNHEY, CDR2 SMNVEV, per germline (reference sequence). The CDR3 covers 17 residues. Unmatched junction bases numbered 12, after V lost 2 bases and J lost 8 bases. The CDR3 here is CASSLTFGLAGVYEQFF. The CDR3 DNA follows: TGTGCCAGCAGTTTAACTTTCGGGCTAGCGGGAGTTTATGAGCAGTTCTTC.

This rearrangement joins TRBV5-4 to TRBJ1-1, with D hard to call. The CDR3 spans 15 residues. The germline CDR1 and CDR2 sequences are SGHNT and YYREEE (reference sequence). V lost 0 bases and J lost 0, with 9 bases in between. The CDR3 DNA follows: TGTGCCAGCAGCTTGGGGGAGGGAATGAACACTGAAGCTTTCTTT. Amino acid sequence: CASSLGEGMNTEAFF.

This chain uses TRBV30 with TRBJ1-5; 9 bases match TRBD1. The germline V gene has CDR1 GTSNPN and CDR2 SVGIG (reference sequence). After removal of 2 bases from V and 7 bases from J, the junction contained 9 bases not matched to a gene. The CDR3 is 15 amino acids. CDR3 protein: CAWSISGTGKQPQHF. The CDR3 region has the DNA TGTGCCTGGAGTATCTCCGGGACAGGGAAACAGCCCCAGCATTTT. Full variable domain (remainder filled in from reference TRBV30 and TRBJ1-5): SQTIHQWPATLVQPVGSPLSLECTVEGTSNPNLYWYRQAAGRGLQLLFYSVGIGQISSEVPQNLSASRPQDRQFILSSKKLLLSDSGFYLCAWSISGTGKQPQHFGDGTRLSIL.

The rearrangement uses TRBV5-4 and TRBJ2-3; 10 bases agree with TRBD2. This CDR3 has 14 residues. The germline V gene encodes CDR1 SGHNT and CDR2 YYREEE (reference sequence). The junction had 3 bases not matched to a gene; V was cut back by 7 bases and J by 1 base. DNA of the CDR3: TGTGCCAGCGGCGGACTAGCGGGCACAGATACGCAGTATTTT. Its protein product is CASGGLAGTDTQYF.

The rearrangement uses TRBV4-3 and TRBJ2-1; a possible D gene is TRBD2 (6 bases). The CDR3 has 13 residues. V shed 0 bases and J shed 11 bases, with 11 bases lying between them. Germline lookup yields CDR1 LGHNA and CDR2 YSLEER. The CDR3 sequence: CASSQDGAGKQFF. The DNA of the CDR3 is TGCGCCAGCAGCCAAGATGGGGCGGGGAAGCAGTTCTTC.

This clone was observed a single time. The genes are TRBV7-9 and TRBJ2-7, with 7 nucleotides matching TRBD2. Germline V gives CDR1 SEHNR, CDR2 FQNEAQ (reference sequence). This CDR3 is 15 amino acids long. V lost 5 bases, J lost 3 bases, and 10 bases stayed unmatched. CDR3 in amino acids: CASSTEPGGLYEQYF. For the CDR3, the DNA is TGTGCCAGCAGCACCGAGCCGGGAGGTCTCTACGAGCAGTACTTC. Using reference TRBV7-9 and TRBJ2-7 for the parts outside the CDR3, the full variable domain is DTGVSQNPRHKITKRGQNVTFRCDPISEHNRLYWYRQTLGQGPEFLTYFQNEAQLEKSRLLSDRFSAERPKGSFSTLEIQRTEQGDSAMYLCASSTEPGGLYEQYFGPGTRLTVT.

The chain uses TRBV6-5 and TRBJ2-1; TRBD2 agrees at 8 bases. The germline V gene encodes CDR1 MNHEY and CDR2 SVGAGI. The V segment lost 6 bases and the J segment 5 bases; nucleotides outside the gene matches: 6. The CDR3 loop spans 14 amino acids. CDR3 bases: TGTGCCAGCAGGTTAGCGGGGAGCAACAATGAGCAGTTCTTC. Amino acid sequence: CASRLAGSNNEQFF.

The chain couples TRBV5-4 to TRBJ2-5, with TRBD2 matching 15 bases. The junction had 11 bases not matched to a gene; V was cut back by 7 bases and J by 1 base. The germline gives CDR1 SGHNT, CDR2 YYREEE (reference sequence). CDR3 size: 18 residues. DNA of the CDR3: TGTGCCAGCGGATTACCCGGGACTAGCGGGAGGACCCAAGAGACCCAGTACTTC. The encoded protein is CASGLPGTSGRTQETQYF. Variable domain in full (rest from reference TRBV5-4 and TRBJ2-5): ETGVTQSPTHLIKTRGQQVTLRCSSQSGHNTVSWYQQALGQGPQFIFQYYREEENGRGNFPPRFSGLQFPNYSSELNVNALELDDSALYLCASGLPGTSGRTQETQYFGPGTRLLVL.

DNA for the CDR3: TGTGCCAGCAGCTTAAGGTCGGGGAAGCCCCAGCATTTT. Translated, it gives CASSLRSGKPQHF. This chain links TRBV5-6 with TRBJ1-5; D unresolved. From germline, CDR1 is SGHDT and CDR2 YYEEEE. CDR3 length: 13 residues. Trimming removed 2 bases from V and 8 bases from J, with 11 bases in between. Looking up the rest from reference TRBV5-6 and TRBJ1-5 gives the full variable domain: DAGVTQSPTHLIKTRGQQVTLRCSPKSGHDTVSWYQQALGQGPQFIFQYYEEEERQRGNFPDRFSGHQFPNYSSELNVNALLLGDSALYLCASSLRSGKPQHFGDGTRLSIL.

The chain couples TRBV15 to TRBJ2-1; 7 bases are a match to TRBD2. Germline CDR1 LNHNV, CDR2 YYDKDF (reference sequence). CDR3 length: 16 residues. Losses at the gene ends were 0 bases for V and 6 bases for J; bases not matched to a gene: 8. The CDR3 DNA sequence: TGTGCCACCAGCAGAGAGGACCCCAGGGAGGGCAATGAGCAGTTCTTC. Encoded protein: CATSREDPREGNEQFF.